The 30 T cell receptor beta chains presented below share a single source sample, sequenced in a study of T cell responses to AZD1222 COVID-19 vaccine. The assay was immunoSEQ multiplex PCR, and TCRdb's table has in-frame clones only and misses some. The sample shows 90,000 to 100,000 clones, approximately 84% of them seen only once. The specimen comprised peripheral blood, sampled 28 days after the second AZD1222 dose. The receptors shown here come from an adult who received the AZD1222 COVID-19 vaccine.

This clone appeared once. The chain has TRBV6-5 and TRBJ2-7; unclear D gene. Germline assignment: CDR1 MNHEY and CDR2 SVGAGI. The V end was cut by 5 bases, the J end by 2 bases, with 10 bases between. The CDR3 sequence is 13 residues long. For the CDR3, the DNA is TGTGCCAGCAGTAGTGGAATTACCTACGAGCAGTACTTC. Encoded protein: CASSSGITYEQYF.

V usage is TRBV18 and J usage is TRBJ2-3; 13 nucleotides align to TRBD2. This CDR3 contains 17 residues. The junction had 6 bases not matched to a gene; V was cut back by 4 bases and J by 2 bases. From germline, CDR1 is KGHSH and CDR2 LQKENI. CDR3 in amino acids: CASSLTGLAGPTDTQYF. The CDR3 DNA sequence: TGTGCCAGCTCACTCACGGGACTAGCGGGGCCCACAGATACGCAGTATTTT. Supplemented by reference TRBV18 and TRBJ2-3, the full variable domain reads NAGVMQNPRHLVRRRGQEARLRCSPMKGHSHVYWYRQLPEEGLKFMVYLQKENIIDESGMPKERFSAEFPKEGPSILRIQQVVRGDSAAYFCASSLTGLAGPTDTQYFGPGTRLTVL.

The chain carries TRBV14 and TRBJ2-1; a possible D gene is TRBD1 (6 bases). Trimming removed 2 bases at V and 2 bases at J, with 13 bases between. Germline assignment: CDR1 SGHDN and CDR2 FVKESK. The CDR3 extends over 16 amino acids. The CDR3 DNA reads as TGTGCCAGCAGCCAATTCGACCACAGGGCCTACAATGAGCAGTTCTTC. It yields the protein CASSQFDHRAYNEQFF. Using reference TRBV14 and TRBJ2-1 for the parts outside the CDR3, the full variable domain is EAGVTQFPSHSVIEKGQTVTLRCDPISGHDNLYWYRRVMGKEIKFLLHFVKESKQDESGMPNNRFLAERTGGTYSTLKVQPAELEDSGVYFCASSQFDHRAYNEQFFGPGTRLTVL.

This clone has a single count. The V call is TRBV19, the J call TRBJ2-1; D possibly uses TRBD1 or TRBD2 (6 bases each). The CDR3 is 19 amino acids. The V gene lost 6 bases and the J gene lost 0 bases, with 24 bases spanning the gap. The germline V gene has CDR1 LNHDA and CDR2 SQIVND (reference sequence). CDR3: CASSTAFGGRTSSYNEQFF. CDR3 coding DNA: TGTGCCAGTAGCACAGCTTTTGGGGGGCGGACGAGCTCCTACAATGAGCAGTTCTTC.

V gene TRBV10-2 combines with J gene TRBJ1-5; 8 bases match TRBD1. Germline V gene lookup returns CDR1 WSHSY and CDR2 SAAADI. J gave up 5 bases and V 2 bases, and 11 bases lay outside the gene matches. This CDR3 has 17 amino acids. In DNA form, the CDR3 reads TGCGCCAGCAGTGAGACCCCTGCAGGGGGCTCGGATCAGCCCCAGCATTTT. This translates into CASSETPAGGSDQPQHF.

J is TRBJ2-1 and V is TRBV9, with 12 nucleotides matching TRBD2. Germline assignment: CDR1 SGDLS and CDR2 YYNGEE. J was trimmed by 5 bases and V by 3 bases; bases with no gene match: 6. This CDR3 spans 16 amino acids. CDR3 in DNA: TGTGCCAGCAGCGCCAACCTAGCGGGAGGGGACAATGAGCAGTTCTTC. Translating it yields CASSANLAGGDNEQFF.

This clone was picked up one time. This chain uses TRBV19 with TRBJ2-7, with D tentatively TRBD1 (5 bases). The length of the CDR3 is 14 residues. Trimming cost V 3 bases and J 6 bases, with 15 bases left between them. Per germline, CDR1 LNHDA and CDR2 SQIVND (reference sequence). The CDR3 sequence: CASSITGRYVEQYF. CDR3 bases: TGTGCCAGTAGTATCACAGGAAGGTACGTCGAGCAGTACTTC.

The CDR3 DNA sequence: TGTGCCAGCAGCCCCGAGGGGGGAAGTGGAGGTTACACCATATATTTT. It is translated as CASSPEGGSGGYTIYF. The chain has TRBV9 and TRBJ1-3; TRBD1 is a possible D gene (6 bases). The germline V gene encodes CDR1 SGDLS and CDR2 YYNGEE. V dropped 4 bases and J dropped 8 bases, with 22 bases sitting between them. The CDR3 is 16 amino acids.

As regards this clone: This CDR3 is also generated by other DNA sequences in the sample. The V and J genes are TRBV3-1 (or the pseudogene TRBV3-2) and TRBJ2-4; 7 nucleotides align to TRBD1. The germline V gene encodes CDR1 LGHDT and CDR2 YNNKEL (reference sequence). V lost 1 base, J lost 5 bases, and 11 bases stayed unmatched. CDR3 length: 17 amino acids. The CDR3 sequence is CASSQARPRQGQNIQYF. The DNA of the CDR3 is TGTGCCAGCAGCCAAGCGCGACCCAGACAGGGCCAAAACATTCAGTACTTC.

The gene calls are TRBV4-3 and TRBJ2-3, with 10 bases identical to TRBD2. The germline V gene encodes CDR1 LGHNA and CDR2 YSLEER. The CDR3 extends over 15 amino acids. After removal of 1 base from V and 4 bases from J, the junction contained 2 bases not matched to a gene. Written as DNA, the CDR3 is TGCGCCAGCAGCCAAGGACTAGCGGGCGCAGATACGCAGTATTTT. Amino acid sequence: CASSQGLAGADTQYF.

The chain links TRBV11-3 to TRBJ2-5; a weak D match, TRBD2 (6 bases). In germline, CDR1 is SGHNT, CDR2 YENEEA. V was pared by 0 bases and J by 4 bases, with 9 bases between. This CDR3 comprises 14 residues. CDR3 coding DNA: TGTGCCAGCAGCTTAGAGGCAGCGGGAGAGACCCAGTACTTC. It is translated as CASSLEAAGETQYF.

V gene TRBV5-1 combines with J gene TRBJ2-2; 9 positions match TRBD2. The trim removed 5 bases at V and 5 bases at J, leaving 4 bases unmatched. This CDR3 contains 14 residues. CDR1 is SGHRS, CDR2 YFSETQ, per germline. As DNA, the CDR3 is TGCGCCAGCAGTAGCGGGAGAGTGACCGGGGAGCTGTTTTTT. This gives the protein CASSSGRVTGELFF.

This sequence joins TRBV5-1 and TRBJ1-1; a weak D match, TRBD1 (5 bases). The CDR3 totals 14 residues. The germline V gene has CDR1 SGHRS and CDR2 YFSETQ. V was cut by 3 bases and J by 2 bases, with 11 bases left in between. The CDR3 sequence is CASSSPGGNTEAFF. The CDR3 DNA reads TGCGCCAGCAGCTCTCCCGGGGGAAACACTGAAGCTTTCTTT.

The chain is built from TRBV7-8 and TRBJ2-1, with D possibly TRBD2 on 6 matching bases. The CDR3 totals 14 residues. V was pared by 1 base and J by 9 bases, with 13 bases between. CDR1 and CDR2 (germline): SGHVS, FQNEAQ. CDR3 residues: CASSLVTRETEQFF. CDR3 nucleotide sequence: TGTGCCAGCAGCTTAGTGACTAGAGAGACTGAGCAGTTCTTC. Drawing the rest from reference TRBV7-8 and TRBJ2-1, the complete variable domain is GAGVSQSPRYKVAKRGQDVALRCDPISGHVSLFWYQQALGQGPEFLTYFQNEAQLDKSGLPSDRFFAERPEGSVSTLKIQRTQQEDSAVYLCASSLVTRETEQFFGPGTRLTVL.

The CDR3 here is CASSSGTASLEQYF. DNA for the CDR3: TGCGCCAGCAGCTCCGGGACGGCAAGTTTGGAGCAGTACTTC. The chain recombines TRBV5-1 with TRBJ2-7, with D perhaps being TRBD1 or TRBD2 (5 bases each). Trimming took 3 bases from V and 7 from J, leaving 17 bases between them. In germline, CDR1 is SGHRS, CDR2 YFSETQ. The CDR3 is 14 residues long.

The rearrangement links TRBV9 to TRBJ2-5, with 7 bases identical to TRBD1. V lost 3 bases to trimming and J lost 5 bases; unmatched junction nucleotides: 7. Germline CDR1 and CDR2: SGDLS and YYNGEE. The CDR3 is 14 residues long. The CDR3 sequence: CASSAHDRVETQYF. Written as DNA, the CDR3 is TGTGCCAGCAGCGCCCACGACAGGGTTGAGACCCAGTACTTC.

The chain has TRBV19 and TRBJ2-7; TRBD1 agrees at 7 bases. The CDR3 contains 15 residues. Germline trimming cut 1 base from V and 2 bases from J; bases unmatched to any gene: 5. CDR1 LNHDA and CDR2 SQIVND come from the germline V gene (reference sequence). The CDR3 DNA follows: TGTGCCAGTAGTATAGGGTCAGGGGGAGCCTACGAGCAGTACTTC. Translating it yields CASSIGSGGAYEQYF. Using reference TRBV19 and TRBJ2-7 for the parts outside the CDR3, the full variable domain is DGGITQSPKYLFRKEGQNVTLSCEQNLNHDAMYWYRQDPGQGLRLIYYSQIVNDFQKGDIAEGYSVSREKKESFPLTVTSAQKNPTAFYLCASSIGSGGAYEQYFGPGTRLTVT.

This clone was picked up one time. The V gene is TRBV10-1, the J gene TRBJ2-7; 11 bases fit TRBD2. The CDR3 runs to 17 residues. Germline CDR1 reads WNHNN; CDR2 reads SYGVQD (reference sequence). V gave up 10 bases and J gave up 1 base; unmatched junction bases: 15. CDR3 sequence (DNA): TGCGCCAACCCGGGACTAGCGGTTGGTAGATGGTCCTACGAGCAGTACTTC. Translated: CANPGLAVGRWSYEQYF.

The chain is built from TRBV7-2 and TRBJ2-1; the match to TRBD2 covers 10 bases. The CDR3 extends over 15 amino acids. Germline values: CDR1 SGHTA, CDR2 FQGNSA. The trim removed 3 bases at V and 8 bases at J, leaving 7 bases unmatched. The CDR3 reads CASSLSSGSSYEQFF. The CDR3 DNA sequence: TGTGCCAGCAGCTTGTCTAGCGGGAGTAGTTATGAGCAGTTCTTC.

The chain recombines TRBV11-2 with TRBJ2-5; D remains unclear. V lost 5 bases and J 5 bases, leaving 12 bases between the germline ends. CDR1 and CDR2 (germline): SGHAT, FQNNGV. The CDR3 has 13 amino acids. This CDR3 is CASSLSQWETQYF. The CDR3 DNA reads TGTGCCAGCAGCCTTTCTCAGTGGGAGACCCAGTACTTC.

The gene calls are TRBV3-1 (or the pseudogene TRBV3-2) and TRBJ2-7; 8 positions match TRBD1. Per the germline V gene, CDR1 is LGHDT and CDR2 is YNNKEL (reference sequence). The V and J ends lost 4 bases and 4 bases, in that order; junction bases with no gene match: 9. This CDR3 is built from 15 residues. The CDR3 DNA follows: TGTGCCAGCAGCCCCCGGACAGGGCAAGGATACGAGCAGTACTTC. Translating gives CASSPRTGQGYEQYF.

J is TRBJ1-1 and V is TRBV6-5; D uncertain. Germline loops: CDR1 MNHEY, CDR2 SVGAGI. The CDR3 totals 14 residues. Trimming shortened V by 2 bases and J by 0 bases, and 7 bases separated the two germline ends. The CDR3 DNA reads TGTGCCAGCAGTTACCAACAGTTGAACACTGAAGCTTTCTTT. Protein: CASSYQQLNTEAFF.

The rearrangement links TRBV3-1 (or the pseudogene TRBV3-2) to TRBJ1-6, with a tentative D call TRBD1 (5 bases). Germline loops: CDR1 LGHDT, CDR2 YNNKEL (reference sequence). CDR3 size: 14 residues. V lost 3 bases to trimming and J lost 7 bases, with 10 bases between them. The CDR3 here is CASSQGEGNSPLHF. The CDR3 DNA reads TGTGCCAGCAGCCAGGGGGAGGGGAATTCACCCCTCCACTTT.

This sequence joins TRBV7-2 and TRBJ2-2; maybe TRBD2 (6 bases). Trimming cost V 6 bases and J 1 base, with 12 bases left between them. The germline V gene encodes CDR1 SGHTA and CDR2 FQGNSA. There are 15 residues in the CDR3. The CDR3 here is CASSRNSGNTGELFF. DNA for the CDR3: TGTGCCAGCAGTCGGAATAGCGGGAACACCGGGGAGCTGTTTTTT.

The chain carries TRBV18 and TRBJ2-7; perhaps TRBD1 as D (6 bases). The germline V gene has CDR1 KGHSH and CDR2 LQKENI. The ends were cut back, 4 bases at V and 5 bases at J, with 18 bases in the middle. There are 15 residues in the CDR3. CDR3 region: CASSLIQGLGNEQYF. The DNA of the CDR3 is TGTGCCAGCTCACTCATACAGGGTCTAGGTAACGAGCAGTACTTC. Using reference TRBV18 and TRBJ2-7 for the parts outside the CDR3, the full variable domain is NAGVMQNPRHLVRRRGQEARLRCSPMKGHSHVYWYRQLPEEGLKFMVYLQKENIIDESGMPKERFSAEFPKEGPSILRIQQVVRGDSAAYFCASSLIQGLGNEQYFGPGTRLTVT.

This clone is a singleton in its sample. The chain recombines TRBV2 with TRBJ1-2; 7 nucleotides agree with TRBD1. This CDR3 contains 13 residues. From germline, CDR1 is SNHLY and CDR2 FYNNEI. The V gene end was trimmed by 8 bases and the J gene end by 0 bases; junction bases not matched to a gene: 3. The CDR3 coding sequence is TGTGCCAGCGAGGGACAGCCTAACTATGGCTACACCTTC. It yields the protein CASEGQPNYGYTF.

The V and J genes are TRBV5-4 and TRBJ2-3, with D possibly being TRBD1 or TRBD2 (6 bases each). Germline V gene lookup returns CDR1 SGHNT and CDR2 YYREEE (reference sequence). V lost 0 bases and J lost 3, with 14 bases in between. CDR3 size: 16 residues. The CDR3 bases are TGTGCCAGCAGCTTGGAAGGGGGGCTAGGGACAGATACGCAGTATTTT. This encodes CASSLEGGLGTDTQYF.

CDR3 in amino acids: CASGQGVTEAFF. CDR3 in DNA: TGTGCCAGCGGACAGGGGGTTACTGAAGCTTTCTTT. The rearrangement links TRBV11-1 to TRBJ1-1; 10 bases align to TRBD1. Trimming removed 8 bases from V and 5 bases from J; junction bases left unmatched: 2. This CDR3 is built from 12 residues. Germline V gene data show CDR1 as SGHAT and CDR2 as FQDESV (reference sequence).

The chain recombines TRBV2 with TRBJ2-7, with 9 bases aligning to TRBD2. The CDR3 spans 14 residues. Germline values: CDR1 SNHLY, CDR2 FYNNEI. The J segment lost 4 bases and the V segment lost 6 bases, leaving 7 bases of the junction unmatched. CDR3 in amino acids: CASRGRLAGYEQYF. Here the CDR3 DNA reads TGTGCCAGCAGGGGAAGGCTAGCGGGGTACGAGCAGTACTTC.

V usage is TRBV5-1 and J usage is TRBJ1-2, with TRBD1 as a possible D gene (5 bases). The V end lost 1 base, the J end lost 8 bases, and 9 bases lay between the germline ends. Germline CDR1 is SGHRS and CDR2 is YFSETQ. This CDR3 is built from 12 residues. This CDR3 reads CASSLIGDGYTF. In nucleotides, the CDR3 is TGCGCCAGCAGCTTGATCGGGGACGGCTACACCTTC.